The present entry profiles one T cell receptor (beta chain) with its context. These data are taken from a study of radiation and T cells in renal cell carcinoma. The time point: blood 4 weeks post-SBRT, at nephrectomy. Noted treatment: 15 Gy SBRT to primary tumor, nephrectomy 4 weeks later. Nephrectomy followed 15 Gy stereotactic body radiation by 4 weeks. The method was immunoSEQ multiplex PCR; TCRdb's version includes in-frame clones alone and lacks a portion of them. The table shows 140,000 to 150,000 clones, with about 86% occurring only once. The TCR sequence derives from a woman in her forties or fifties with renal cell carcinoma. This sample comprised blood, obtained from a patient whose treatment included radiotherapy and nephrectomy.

In DNA, the CDR3 is TGTGCCAGCAACAAAACGAACAGGGGGTCGGGTCAGCCCCAGCATTTT. It specifies CASNKTNRGSGQPQHF. The chain employs TRBV5-6 and TRBJ1-5; TRBD1 agrees at 8 bases. The germline gives CDR1 SGHDT, CDR2 YYEEEE. The CDR3 sequence is 16 residues long. Trimming at V came to 6 bases and at J to 6 bases, leaving 14 bases not matched to a gene.